This entry describes one T cell receptor beta chain. Its antigen is still unknown. The study ran its PCR with 60 Vbeta and 13 Jbeta primers. The repertoire was sequenced with immunoSEQ multiplex PCR; TCRdb's copy has only in-frame clones and lacks some. This table has about 77,000 clones, 78% appearing once. Trimming shortened V by 3 bases and J by 4 bases, and 15 bases separated the two germline ends. Germline V gene sequence: CDR1 MDHEN, CDR2 SYDVKM. CDR3 length: 15 amino acids. The source of the sample is a study of cytomegalovirus exposure and HLA in healthy donors. Study as a whole: Early released data comprised 80 million to 100 million unique TCRs from HLA-typed donors. Regarding the study as a whole: Confirmation was obtained in vitro that a few CMV-associated chains are specific for CMV antigens.

The clonotype was recovered from a man aged 35-49 years in good health and CMV-seronegative. V usage is TRBV28 and J usage is TRBJ1-2; a weak D match, TRBD1 (6 bases). Sample: PBMCs. The CDR3 spells CASSFIGRDIYGYTF. CDR3 in DNA: TGTGCCAGCAGTTTTATCGGCAGGGACATCTATGGCTACACCTTC.